Sequencing of this T cell receptor beta chain was carried out in a study of CD8 T cells in Susac syndrome. The V and J ends lost 4 bases and 0 bases respectively, with 14 bases between them. The CDR3 is 16 amino acids. Germline-derived CDR1 and CDR2 are SGHNT and YYREEE (reference sequence). Reverse transcription of about 0.5 to 1 ug RNA used random hexamers. A single record per CDR3 protein comes from TCRdb applying MiXCR to the immunoSEQ multiplex PCR reads. The sample lists around 300,000 distinct CDR3 sequences, under 95% occurring once. This TCR was sampled from a human donor with multiple sclerosis. Sequenced: CD4+ T cells from PBMCs. The chain links TRBV5-4 to TRBJ2-1; D may match TRBD1 or TRBD2 (5 bases each). The CDR3 loop reads CASSTDYDSSYNEQFF. The DNA of the CDR3 is TGTGCCAGCAGCACTGACTACGACAGCTCCTACAATGAGCAGTTCTTC.